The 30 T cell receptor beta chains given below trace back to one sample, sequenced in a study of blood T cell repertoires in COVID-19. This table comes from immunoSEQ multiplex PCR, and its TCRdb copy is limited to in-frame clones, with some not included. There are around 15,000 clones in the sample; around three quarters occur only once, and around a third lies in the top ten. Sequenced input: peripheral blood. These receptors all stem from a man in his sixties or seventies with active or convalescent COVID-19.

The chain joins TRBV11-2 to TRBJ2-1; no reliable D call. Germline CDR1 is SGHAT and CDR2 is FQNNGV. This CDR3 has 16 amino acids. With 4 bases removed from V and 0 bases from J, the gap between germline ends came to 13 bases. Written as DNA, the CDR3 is TGTGCCAGCAGCTCGCTCGACATAAGCTCCTACAATGAGCAGTTCTTC. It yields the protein CASSSLDISSYNEQFF. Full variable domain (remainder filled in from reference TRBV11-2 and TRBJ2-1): EAGVAQSPRYKIIEKRQSVAFWCNPISGHATLYWYQQILGQGPKLLIQFQNNGVVDDSQLPKDRFSAERLKGVDSTLKIQPAKLEDSAVYLCASSSLDISSYNEQFFGPGTRLTVL.

Here the CDR3 reads CATSRGQEQETQYF. CDR3 in DNA: TGTGCCACCAGCCGGGGACAGGAACAAGAGACCCAGTACTTC. The V gene is TRBV15, the J gene TRBJ2-5, with TRBD1 identical over 8 bases. The CDR3 length is 14 residues. The V and J ends lost 5 bases and 2 bases, in that order; junction bases with no gene match: 4. Germline V gene lookup returns CDR1 LNHNV and CDR2 YYDKDF (reference sequence).

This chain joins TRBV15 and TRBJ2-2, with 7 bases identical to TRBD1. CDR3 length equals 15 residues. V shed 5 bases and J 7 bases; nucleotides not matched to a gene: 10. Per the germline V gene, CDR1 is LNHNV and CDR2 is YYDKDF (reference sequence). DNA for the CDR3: TGTGCCACCAGCCTGAATAGGGGGCTCTTCGGGGAGCTGTTTTTT. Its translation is CATSLNRGLFGELFF.

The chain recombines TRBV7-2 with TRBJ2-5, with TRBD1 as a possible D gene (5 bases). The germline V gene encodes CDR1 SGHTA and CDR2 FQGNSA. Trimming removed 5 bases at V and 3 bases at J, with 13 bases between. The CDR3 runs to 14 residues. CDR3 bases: TGTGCCAGCAGCCTCACCCCAGGGAAAGAGACCCAGTACTTC. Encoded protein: CASSLTPGKETQYF.

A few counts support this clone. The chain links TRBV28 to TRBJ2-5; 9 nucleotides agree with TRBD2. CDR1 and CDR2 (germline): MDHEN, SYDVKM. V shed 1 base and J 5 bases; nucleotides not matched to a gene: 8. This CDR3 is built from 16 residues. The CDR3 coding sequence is TGTGCCAGCAGTTTATTGCGGGGGGGGCCCCGGGAGACCCAGTACTTC. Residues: CASSLLRGGPRETQYF.

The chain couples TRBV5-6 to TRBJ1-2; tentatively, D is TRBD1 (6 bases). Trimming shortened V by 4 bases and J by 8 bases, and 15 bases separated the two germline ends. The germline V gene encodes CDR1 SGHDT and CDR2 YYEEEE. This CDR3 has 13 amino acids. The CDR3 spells CASSLPGGKGYTF. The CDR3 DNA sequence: TGTGCCAGCAGCCTCCCGGGGGGCAAGGGCTACACCTTC.

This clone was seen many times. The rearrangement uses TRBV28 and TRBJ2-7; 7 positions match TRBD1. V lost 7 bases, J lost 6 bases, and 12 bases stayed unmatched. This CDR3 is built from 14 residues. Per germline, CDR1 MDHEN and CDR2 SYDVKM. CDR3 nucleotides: TGTGCCAGCAACTACCAGGGGGATCGTCTCGAGCAGTACTTC. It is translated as CASNYQGDRLEQYF.

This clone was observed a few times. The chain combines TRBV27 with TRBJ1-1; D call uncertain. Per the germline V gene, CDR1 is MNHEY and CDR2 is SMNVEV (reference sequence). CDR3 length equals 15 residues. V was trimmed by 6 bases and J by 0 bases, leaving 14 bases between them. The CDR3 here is CASSPEQRVNTEAFF. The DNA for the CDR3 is TGTGCCAGCAGCCCGGAACAGAGAGTGAACACTGAAGCTTTCTTT.

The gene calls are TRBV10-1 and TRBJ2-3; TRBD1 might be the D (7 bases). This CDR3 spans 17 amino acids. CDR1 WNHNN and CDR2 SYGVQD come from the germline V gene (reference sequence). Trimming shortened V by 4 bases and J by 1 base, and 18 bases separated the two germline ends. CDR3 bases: TGCGCCAGCAGTGGGAGTGGAGGGGGCCGGGGCACAGATACGCAGTATTTT. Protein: CASSGSGGGRGTDTQYF.

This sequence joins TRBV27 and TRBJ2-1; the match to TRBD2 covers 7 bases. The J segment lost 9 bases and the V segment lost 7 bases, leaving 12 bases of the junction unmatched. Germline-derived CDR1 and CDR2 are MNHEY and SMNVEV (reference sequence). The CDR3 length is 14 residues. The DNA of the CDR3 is TGTGCCAGCAATACTGGGCGGGGGATGAGTGAGCAGTTCTTC. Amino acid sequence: CASNTGRGMSEQFF.

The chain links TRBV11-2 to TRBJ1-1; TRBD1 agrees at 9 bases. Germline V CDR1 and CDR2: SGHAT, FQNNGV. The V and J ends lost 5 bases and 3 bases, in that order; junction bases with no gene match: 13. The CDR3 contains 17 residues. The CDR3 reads CASSPRGQGIQDTEAFF. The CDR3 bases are TGTGCCAGCAGCCCTAGGGGACAGGGTATCCAGGACACTGAAGCTTTCTTT.

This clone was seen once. The DNA of the CDR3 is TGTGCCAGCAGTGCGACCGGGACAGTAAATACTTTAAGCTCTGGAAACACCATATATTTT. It encodes CASSATGTVNTLSSGNTIYF. This chain links TRBV6-1 with TRBJ1-3, with 7 bases aligning to TRBD1. Trimming took 4 bases from V and 0 from J; bases not matched to a gene: 18. CDR1 MNHNS and CDR2 SASEGT come from the germline V gene. This CDR3 region has 20 residues.

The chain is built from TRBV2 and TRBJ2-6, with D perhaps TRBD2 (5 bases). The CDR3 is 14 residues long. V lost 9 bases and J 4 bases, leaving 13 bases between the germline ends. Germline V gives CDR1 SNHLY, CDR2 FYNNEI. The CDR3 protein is CASIEGEGANVLTF. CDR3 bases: TGTGCCAGTATAGAGGGAGAGGGGGCCAACGTCCTGACTTTC.

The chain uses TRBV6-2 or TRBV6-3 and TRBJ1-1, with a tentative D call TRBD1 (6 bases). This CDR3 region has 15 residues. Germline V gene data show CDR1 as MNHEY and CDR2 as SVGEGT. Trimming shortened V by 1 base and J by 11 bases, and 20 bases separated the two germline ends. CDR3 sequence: CASSYLSFTGRGAFF. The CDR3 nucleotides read TGTGCCAGCAGTTACTTATCCTTCACAGGGAGAGGTGCTTTCTTT.

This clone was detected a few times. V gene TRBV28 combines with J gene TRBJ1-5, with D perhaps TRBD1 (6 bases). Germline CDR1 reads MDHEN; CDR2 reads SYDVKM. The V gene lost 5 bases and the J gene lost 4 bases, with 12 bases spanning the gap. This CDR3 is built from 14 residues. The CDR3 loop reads CASSGDRSNQPQHF. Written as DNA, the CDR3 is TGTGCCAGCAGTGGAGACAGGTCTAATCAGCCCCAGCATTTT.

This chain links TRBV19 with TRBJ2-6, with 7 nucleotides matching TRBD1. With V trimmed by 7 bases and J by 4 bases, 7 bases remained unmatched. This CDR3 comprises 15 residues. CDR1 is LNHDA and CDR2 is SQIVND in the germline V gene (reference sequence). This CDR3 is CASTRTGAGANVLTF. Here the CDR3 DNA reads TGTGCCAGTACCCGTACAGGGGCCGGGGCCAACGTCCTGACTTTC.

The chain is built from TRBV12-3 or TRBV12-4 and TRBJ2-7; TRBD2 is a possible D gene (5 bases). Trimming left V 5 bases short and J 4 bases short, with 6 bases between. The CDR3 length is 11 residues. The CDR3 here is CASSSGYEQYF. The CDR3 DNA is TGTGCCAGCAGTAGCGGTTACGAGCAGTACTTC.

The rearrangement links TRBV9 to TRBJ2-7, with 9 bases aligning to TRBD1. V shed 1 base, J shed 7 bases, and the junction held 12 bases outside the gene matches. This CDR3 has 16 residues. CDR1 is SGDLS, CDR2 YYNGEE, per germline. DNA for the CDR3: TGTGCCAGCAGCGTACAGGAGGGACAGGGATTAGGAGAGCAGTACTTC. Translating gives CASSVQEGQGLGEQYF.

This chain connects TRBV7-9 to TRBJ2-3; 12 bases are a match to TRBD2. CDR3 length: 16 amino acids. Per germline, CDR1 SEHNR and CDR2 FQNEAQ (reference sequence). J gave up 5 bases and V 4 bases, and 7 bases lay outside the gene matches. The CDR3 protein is CASSSGLAGNRDTQYF. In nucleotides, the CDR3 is TGTGCCAGCAGCTCTGGACTAGCGGGGAATAGAGATACGCAGTATTTT.

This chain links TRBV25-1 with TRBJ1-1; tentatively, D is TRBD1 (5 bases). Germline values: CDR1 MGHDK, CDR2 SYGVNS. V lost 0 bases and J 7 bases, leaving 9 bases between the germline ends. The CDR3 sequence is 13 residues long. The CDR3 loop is CASSEYLGLEAFF. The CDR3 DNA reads TGTGCCAGCAGTGAATACCTGGGGCTTGAAGCTTTCTTT.

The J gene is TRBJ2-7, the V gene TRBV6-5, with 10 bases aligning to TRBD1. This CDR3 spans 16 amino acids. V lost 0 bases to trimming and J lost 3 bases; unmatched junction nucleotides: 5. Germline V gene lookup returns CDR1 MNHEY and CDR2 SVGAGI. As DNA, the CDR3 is TGTGCCAGCAGTTACTCAAGGACAGGGGGTTTCTACGAGCAGTACTTC. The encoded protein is CASSYSRTGGFYEQYF.

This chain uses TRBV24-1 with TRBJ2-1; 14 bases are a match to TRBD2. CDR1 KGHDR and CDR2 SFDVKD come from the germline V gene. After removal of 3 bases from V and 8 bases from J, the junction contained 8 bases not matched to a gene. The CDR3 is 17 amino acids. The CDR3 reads CATSDINGLAGGYEQFF. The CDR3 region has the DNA TGTGCCACCAGTGATATAAATGGACTAGCGGGAGGATATGAGCAGTTCTTC.

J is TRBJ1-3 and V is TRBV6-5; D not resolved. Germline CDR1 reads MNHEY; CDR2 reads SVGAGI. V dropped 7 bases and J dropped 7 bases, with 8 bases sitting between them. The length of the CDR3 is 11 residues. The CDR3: CASNAGNTIYF. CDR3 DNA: TGTGCCAGCAACGCGGGTAACACCATATATTTT.

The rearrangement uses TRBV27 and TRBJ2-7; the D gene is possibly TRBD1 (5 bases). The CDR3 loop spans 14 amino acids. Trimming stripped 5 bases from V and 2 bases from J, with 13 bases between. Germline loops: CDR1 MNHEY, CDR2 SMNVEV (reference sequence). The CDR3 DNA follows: TGTGCCAGCAGTACCAGGGTATCCCCCTACGAGCAGTACTTC. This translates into CASSTRVSPYEQYF.

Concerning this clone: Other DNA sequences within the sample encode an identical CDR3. CDR3 sequence (DNA): TGTGCCAGCAGACTAGCGGGAGAGACCCAGTACTTC. This codes for CASRLAGETQYF. The chain combines TRBV19 with TRBJ2-5; 10 bases are shared with TRBD2. The CDR3 loop spans 12 amino acids. V lost 9 bases and J lost 4; bases outside the gene matches: 2. Germline CDR1 LNHDA, CDR2 SQIVND (reference sequence). Variable domain in full (rest from reference TRBV19 and TRBJ2-5): DGGITQSPKYLFRKEGQNVTLSCEQNLNHDAMYWYRQDPGQGLRLIYYSQIVNDFQKGDIAEGYSVSREKKESFPLTVTSAQKNPTAFYLCASRLAGETQYFGPGTRLLVL.

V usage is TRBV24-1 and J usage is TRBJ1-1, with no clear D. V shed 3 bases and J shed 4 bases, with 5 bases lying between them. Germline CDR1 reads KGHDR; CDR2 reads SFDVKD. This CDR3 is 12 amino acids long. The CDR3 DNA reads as TGTGCCACCAGTGATGCGGGCACTGAAGCTTTCTTT. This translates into CATSDAGTEAFF.

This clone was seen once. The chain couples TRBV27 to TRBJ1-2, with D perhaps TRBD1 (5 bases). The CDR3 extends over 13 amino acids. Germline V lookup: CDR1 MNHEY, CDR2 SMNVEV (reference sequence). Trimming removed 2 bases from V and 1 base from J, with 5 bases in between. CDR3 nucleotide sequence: TGTGCCAGCAGTTTAGACAGTAACTATGGCTACACCTTC. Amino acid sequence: CASSLDSNYGYTF.

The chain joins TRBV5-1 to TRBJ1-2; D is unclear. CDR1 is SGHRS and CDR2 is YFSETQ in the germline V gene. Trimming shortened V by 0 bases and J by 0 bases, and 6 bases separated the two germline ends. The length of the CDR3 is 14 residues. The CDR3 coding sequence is TGCGCCAGCAGCTTGGACACCCCTAACTATGGCTACACCTTC. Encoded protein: CASSLDTPNYGYTF. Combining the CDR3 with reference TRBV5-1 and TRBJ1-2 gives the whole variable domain KAGVTQTPRYLIKTRGQQVTLSCSPISGHRSVSWYQQTPGQGLQFLFEYFSETQRNKGNFPGRFSGRQFSNSRSEMNVSTLELGDSALYLCASSLDTPNYGYTFGSGTRLTVV.

For the CDR3, the DNA is TGTGCCAGCAGTCCGGAGGGCCGGGGTGATACGCAGTATTTT. Translated, it gives CASSPEGRGDTQYF. The chain carries TRBV6-5 and TRBJ2-3; TRBD2 might be the D (6 bases). Germline V gives CDR1 MNHEY, CDR2 SVGAGI. The CDR3 consists of 14 residues. Deletions cut 5 bases from V and 6 bases from J, with 15 bases between.

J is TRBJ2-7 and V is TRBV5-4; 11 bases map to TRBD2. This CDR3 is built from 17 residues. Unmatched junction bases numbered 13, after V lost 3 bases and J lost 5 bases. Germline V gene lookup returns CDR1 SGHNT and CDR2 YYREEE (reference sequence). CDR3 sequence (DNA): TGTGCCAGCAGCTGGGCCCCCTTAGCGGGGGGGCTCGACGAGCAGTACTTC. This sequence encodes CASSWAPLAGGLDEQYF.